Below, 16 T cell receptor beta chains from the same sample are listed, as sequenced in a study of shared clonotypes between healthy human individuals (dated by TCRdb to 2019 to 2021). The library relied on the immunoSEQ multiplex PCR assay. TCRdb carries this immuneACCESS record with in-frame sequences only. Its versions omit some clonotypes, under half of them owing to an unresolved V gene in the studies checked, with the rest unexplained. This sample gives about 710,000 clones in total; less than 80% of them show up just once. About 1.8% of the sample is taken by the ten largest. The sample consisted of memory CD4+ T cells sorted from blood. Sample cell subset or site, as interpreted from the label and publication: CD45RA-negative fraction. These receptors were collected from a woman younger than 45 in good health.

This clone was recorded only once. The chain joins TRBV5-1 to TRBJ2-3; 12 nucleotides align to TRBD2. Germline V lookup: CDR1 SGHRS, CDR2 YFSETQ. V trimming: 0 bases; J trimming: 0 bases; junction bases outside the gene matches: 2. This CDR3 contains 17 residues. CDR3 sequence reads: CASSLGTSGVSTDTQYF. In DNA form, the CDR3 reads TGCGCCAGCAGCTTGGGGACTAGCGGGGTTAGCACAGATACGCAGTATTTT.

V is TRBV6-1 and J is TRBJ1-4, with 10 bases lining up with TRBD1. V shed 10 bases and J 6 bases; nucleotides not matched to a gene: 5. CDR3 length equals 13 residues. CDR1 and CDR2 (germline): MNHNS, SASEGT. The CDR3 is CATRTGGYEKLFF. The CDR3 bases are TGTGCCACTCGGACAGGGGGATATGAAAAACTGTTTTTT.

This clone was found a few times. The chain uses TRBV10-2 and TRBJ2-5; D may be TRBD2 (6 bases). From germline, CDR1 is WSHSY and CDR2 SAAADI. Trimming shortened V by 6 bases and J by 5 bases, and 16 bases separated the two germline ends. CDR3 length equals 14 residues. CDR3 amino acids: CASSPLGGGETQYF. The CDR3 DNA reads TGCGCCAGCAGCCCTTTGGGGGGTGGTGAGACCCAGTACTTC.

This clone was detected ten times or more. V is TRBV19 and J is TRBJ2-7; no reliable D call. The CDR3 is made up of 16 amino acids. Germline assignment: CDR1 LNHDA and CDR2 SQIVND (reference sequence). Trimming took 0 bases from V and 0 from J, leaving 12 bases between them. The CDR3 nucleotides read TGTGCCAGTAGTATAGACCCCTCGTTGGCCTCCTACGAGCAGTACTTC. Its protein is CASSIDPSLASYEQYF.

This clone came up a few times. This rearrangement joins TRBV27 to TRBJ2-7; a weak D match, TRBD1 (7 bases). CDR1 is MNHEY and CDR2 is SMNVEV in the germline V gene (reference sequence). V was pared by 1 base and J by 12 bases, with 16 bases between. This CDR3 spans 13 amino acids. Here the CDR3 reads CASSLWGQRVSYF. Written as DNA, the CDR3 is TGTGCCAGCAGTTTATGGGGACAGCGGGTATCGTACTTC.

The V gene is TRBV11-2, the J gene TRBJ2-3; D is unresolved. V was clipped by 3 bases and J by 2 bases, with 12 bases between them. The germline CDR1 and CDR2 sequences are SGHAT and FQNNGV. The CDR3 is made up of 15 amino acids. DNA of the CDR3: TGTGCCAGCAGCTTCGAAGGAGACCCCACAGATACGCAGTATTTT. Protein product: CASSFEGDPTDTQYF.

The chain carries TRBV7-9 and TRBJ2-6, with D possibly being TRBD1 (6 bases). This CDR3 is 15 amino acids long. CDR1 is SEHNR, CDR2 FQNEAQ, per germline (reference sequence). Trimming shortened V by 0 bases and J by 3 bases, and 6 bases separated the two germline ends. CDR3 in amino acids: CASSLATGGANVLTF. The CDR3 nucleotides read TGTGCCAGCAGCTTAGCGACAGGTGGGGCCAACGTCCTGACTTTC.

The chain recombines TRBV29-1 with TRBJ2-7; TRBD1 matches at 8 bases. With 6 bases clipped from V and 6 bases from J, the junction kept 7 bases outside the gene matches. Germline CDR1 is SQVTM and CDR2 is ANQGSEA. The CDR3 loop spans 12 amino acids. The CDR3 DNA is TGCAGCGTGAACCAGGGGGCAGGCGAGCAGTACTTC. Protein: CSVNQGAGEQYF.

This clone was counted between two and nine times. The V and J genes are TRBV6-5 and TRBJ1-4; possibly TRBD1 for D (6 bases). The V gene lost 2 bases and the J gene lost 10 bases, with 17 bases spanning the gap. Germline V gene lookup returns CDR1 MNHEY and CDR2 SVGAGI. This CDR3 has 15 residues. The CDR3 region is CASSYVVTGSGKLFF. In DNA form, the CDR3 reads TGTGCCAGCAGTTACGTGGTTACAGGGTCAGGAAAACTGTTTTTT.

This clone was seen more than once but under ten times. This rearrangement joins TRBV25-1 to TRBJ2-1; 8 bases are a match to TRBD2. V lost 3 bases to trimming and J lost 9 bases; unmatched junction nucleotides: 16. The CDR3 is made up of 17 amino acids. Germline V lookup: CDR1 MGHDK, CDR2 SYGVNS. The CDR3 DNA sequence: TGTGCCAGCAGTGATGGACAGCTGTCGGGAGGGCCGGCTGAGCAGTTCTTC. It encodes CASSDGQLSGGPAEQFF.

The chain uses TRBV11-2 and TRBJ1-2; 9 bases map to TRBD1. Germline V gene data show CDR1 as SGHAT and CDR2 as FQNNGV. With 5 bases clipped from V and 4 bases from J, the junction kept 8 bases outside the gene matches. This CDR3 has 15 residues. The CDR3: CASSRITGGRYGYTF. For the CDR3, the DNA is TGTGCCAGCAGCCGGATCACAGGGGGCCGCTATGGCTACACCTTC.

The CDR3 is CASSPGGSSDTQYF. In DNA, the CDR3 is TGCGCCAGCAGTCCAGGGGGCAGTTCAGATACGCAGTATTTT. The chain combines TRBV5-1 with TRBJ2-3; 8 bases fit TRBD1. From germline, CDR1 is SGHRS and CDR2 YFSETQ. The CDR3 consists of 14 residues. J lost 4 bases, V lost 5 bases, and 6 bases had no gene match.

J is TRBJ1-5 and V is TRBV15; D is unclear. V lost 5 bases and J lost 3, with 11 bases in between. Germline lookup yields CDR1 LNHNV and CDR2 YYDKDF (reference sequence). This CDR3 comprises 14 residues. CDR3 residues: CATSLQQFNQPQHF. CDR3 DNA: TGTGCCACCAGCCTACAGCAATTCAATCAGCCCCAGCATTTT. Combining the CDR3 with reference TRBV15 and TRBJ1-5 gives the whole variable domain DAMVIQNPRYQVTQFGKPVTLSCSQTLNHNVMYWYQQKSSQAPKLLFHYYDKDFNNEADTPDNFQSRRPNTSFCFLDIRSPGLGDTAMYLCATSLQQFNQPQHFGDGTRLSIL.

This rearrangement joins TRBV10-3 to TRBJ2-3, with D maybe TRBD2 (5 bases). Trimming removed 0 bases from V and 4 bases from J, with 14 bases in between. The CDR3 loop spans 16 amino acids. Germline CDR1 reads ENHRY; CDR2 reads SYGVKD. DNA for the CDR3: TGTGCCATCAGTGAGTCAGGCGGAATGAGGGCAGATACGCAGTATTTT. Protein: CAISESGGMRADTQYF.

V and J are TRBV6-5 and TRBJ2-7; D possibly corresponds to TRBD2 (6 bases). This CDR3 contains 15 residues. The germline CDR1 and CDR2 sequences are MNHEY and SVGAGI. V lost 5 bases and J lost 2, with 16 bases in between. The CDR3 coding sequence is TGTGCCAGCAGTAGACTAGAACTCTCGGCCTACGAGCAGTACTTC. It specifies CASSRLELSAYEQYF.

The chain carries TRBV4-1 and TRBJ2-3; TRBD2 matches at 7 bases. CDR3 length: 17 residues. V was clipped by 1 base and J by 4 bases; unmatched bases: 11. Looked up from germline, CDR1 is MGHRA and CDR2 is YSYEKL. In DNA form, the CDR3 reads TGCGCCAGCAGCCAAGTTGAGGCGGGAGTGGATGCAGATACGCAGTATTTT. Translated: CASSQVEAGVDADTQYF.